These 15 T cell receptor beta chains came from one sample sequenced in a study of T cell repertoires in cytomegalovirus infection. TCRdb itself ran the reads through MiXCR, one entry per CDR3 protein. Of 200,000 to 250,000 distinct CDR3 sequences detected, under 8.5% appear once; the ten largest clones hold less than 7.5%. The sequenced sample was PBMCs. The receptors stem from a human donor in good health (CMV status not recorded). Some clones in this sample may be carry-over from other donors' samples.

This clonotype was counted at least ten times. The rearrangement joins TRBV5-1 to TRBJ1-1; 8 bases are shared with TRBD1. The ends lost 0 bases at V and 3 bases at J; junction bases unmatched: 4. The germline V gene has CDR1 SGHRS and CDR2 YFSETQ. CDR3 length equals 15 residues. The CDR3 reads CASSLDGQGYTEAFF. In nucleotides, the CDR3 is TGCGCCAGCAGCTTGGACGGACAGGGTTACACTGAAGCTTTCTTT.

This clonotype was seen a handful of times. This CDR3 reads CSATIPGNPRGEQYF. The CDR3 region has the DNA TGCAGTGCTACCATACCAGGGAACCCTCGGGGGGAGCAGTACTTC. The gene calls are TRBV20-1 and TRBJ2-7, with TRBD2 as a possible D gene (6 bases). The CDR3 loop spans 15 amino acids. Between the trimmed V and J ends, which lost 4 bases and 7 bases, there was a span of 23 bases. Per the germline V gene, CDR1 is DFQATT and CDR2 is SNEGSKA (reference sequence).

This clonotype was picked up many times. The chain is built from TRBV14 and TRBJ1-2; 10 bases are a match to TRBD1. This CDR3 is 16 amino acids long. After removal of 4 bases from V and 4 bases from J, the junction contained 9 bases not matched to a gene. Germline CDR1 reads SGHDN; CDR2 reads FVKESK. The DNA for the CDR3 is TGTGCCAGCAGCCCTATGGGACAGGGGATGTTCTATGGCTACACCTTC. Encoded protein: CASSPMGQGMFYGYTF.

V and J are TRBV30 and TRBJ1-5; D not resolved. The germline gives CDR1 GTSNPN, CDR2 SVGIG (reference sequence). V was clipped by 1 base and J by 5 bases, with 9 bases between them. This CDR3 is 13 amino acids long. The CDR3: CAWSEQLDQPQHF. CDR3 coding DNA: TGTGCCTGGAGTGAGCAACTGGATCAGCCCCAGCATTTT.

Points on this clonotype: A much larger clone differs from this one at a single base, so this may be a read error. The rearrangement joins TRBV23-1 to TRBJ1-1; 11 bases agree with TRBD1. TRBV23-1 has ORF status, its function being uncertain. This CDR3 contains 18 residues. CDR3 region: CTSSQRQPGQGDNTEAFF. DNA for the CDR3: TGCACCAGCAGTCAACGTCAGCCGGGACAGGGGGACAACACTGAAGCTTTCTTT.

The sample holds many counts of this clonotype. The gene calls are TRBV12-3 or TRBV12-4 and TRBJ1-5; D gene ambiguous. With 0 bases removed from V and 5 bases from J, the gap between germline ends came to 8 bases. The CDR3 is 14 amino acids. CDR3 amino acids: CASSLARGDQPQHF. The CDR3 DNA is TGTGCCAGCAGTTTAGCGCGTGGGGATCAGCCCCAGCATTTT.

This clonotype occurred many times. This chain joins TRBV7-2 and TRBJ2-3; perhaps TRBD1 as D (6 bases). Trimming took 5 bases from V and 6 from J, leaving 9 bases between them. This CDR3 is 12 amino acids long. Germline values: CDR1 SGHTA, CDR2 FQGNSA. CDR3 nucleotide sequence: TGTGCCAGCAGCCCGCAGGGGGATACGCAGTATTTT. Protein: CASSPQGDTQYF.

This clonotype was seen ten or more times. The rearrangement links TRBV6-2 or TRBV6-3 to TRBJ2-7; D tentatively fits TRBD1 or TRBD2 (5 bases each). The germline V gene encodes CDR1 MNHEY and CDR2 SVGEGT. V was cut by 6 bases and J by 7 bases, with 10 bases left in between. The CDR3 is 11 amino acids. The CDR3 DNA follows: TGTGCCAGCAGGGTGAGGGGAGAGCAGTACTTC. Translation gives CASRVRGEQYF.

The table lists this clonotype with many counts. The chain recombines TRBV7-6 with TRBJ1-2, with D hard to call. The CDR3 is made up of 13 amino acids. Germline-derived CDR1 and CDR2 are SGHVS and FNYEAQ. Trimming stripped 3 bases from V and 4 bases from J, with 9 bases between. The CDR3 loop reads CASSFGRPYGYTF. CDR3 sequence (DNA): TGTGCCAGCAGCTTCGGACGGCCCTATGGCTACACCTTC.

This clonotype was recorded at least ten times. The chain recombines TRBV3-1 with TRBJ2-5, with D possibly being TRBD1 (6 bases). Germline CDR1 reads LGHDT; CDR2 reads YNNKEL (reference sequence). The CDR3 has 17 amino acids. V lost 1 base and J 2 bases, leaving 17 bases between the germline ends. This CDR3 is CASSQVMTGVNQETQYF. The DNA of the CDR3 is TGTGCCAGCAGCCAAGTTATGACAGGCGTAAATCAAGAGACCCAGTACTTC.

This clonotype was observed at least ten times. The chain couples TRBV7-9 to TRBJ2-7; D not certain. The germline CDR1 and CDR2 sequences are SEHNR and FQNEAQ (reference sequence). Trimming pared 6 bases from V and 0 bases from J, leaving 15 bases between. The CDR3 covers 15 residues. CDR3 sequence: CASRGIDGSSYEQYF. DNA for the CDR3: TGTGCCAGCAGAGGAATCGACGGCAGCTCCTACGAGCAGTACTTC.

This clonotype occurred many times. The chain couples TRBV2 to TRBJ1-3; possibly TRBD1 for D (5 bases). Per the germline V gene, CDR1 is SNHLY and CDR2 is FYNNEI. Trimming removed 9 bases from V and 4 bases from J, with 10 bases in between. The CDR3 has 12 residues. CDR3 sequence reads: CARGTRGNTIYF. The CDR3 bases are TGTGCCAGAGGGACTCGCGGAAACACCATATATTTT.

This clonotype was picked up many times. The chain joins TRBV6-1 to TRBJ2-1; D may be TRBD2 (6 bases). The CDR3 extends over 15 amino acids. Germline assignment: CDR1 MNHNS and CDR2 SASEGT. The V and J ends lost 6 bases and 7 bases respectively, with 19 bases between them. This CDR3 is CASRQLRDLRNEQFF. Written as DNA, the CDR3 is TGTGCCAGCAGGCAGCTCCGGGACTTGAGAAATGAGCAGTTCTTC.

This clonotype has a count of ten or more. The chain carries TRBV29-1 and TRBJ1-4; D is unresolved. The V and J ends lost 4 bases and 8 bases respectively, with 8 bases between them. The CDR3 contains 11 residues. The germline gives CDR1 SQVTM, CDR2 ANQGSEA. Here the CDR3 reads CSVGGSEKLFF. CDR3 bases: TGCAGCGTTGGCGGATCCGAAAAACTGTTTTTT.

At least ten counts were recorded for this clonotype. The chain has TRBV19 and TRBJ1-5; 9 bases agree with TRBD1. This CDR3 contains 18 residues. Germline V gene lookup returns CDR1 LNHDA and CDR2 SQIVND (reference sequence). The junction had 15 bases not matched to a gene; V was cut back by 3 bases and J by 6 bases. The DNA for the CDR3 is TGTGCCAGTAGTATCTGGGGGGACGACAGGGGGAACGTTCAGCCCCAGCATTTT. This encodes CASSIWGDDRGNVQPQHF.